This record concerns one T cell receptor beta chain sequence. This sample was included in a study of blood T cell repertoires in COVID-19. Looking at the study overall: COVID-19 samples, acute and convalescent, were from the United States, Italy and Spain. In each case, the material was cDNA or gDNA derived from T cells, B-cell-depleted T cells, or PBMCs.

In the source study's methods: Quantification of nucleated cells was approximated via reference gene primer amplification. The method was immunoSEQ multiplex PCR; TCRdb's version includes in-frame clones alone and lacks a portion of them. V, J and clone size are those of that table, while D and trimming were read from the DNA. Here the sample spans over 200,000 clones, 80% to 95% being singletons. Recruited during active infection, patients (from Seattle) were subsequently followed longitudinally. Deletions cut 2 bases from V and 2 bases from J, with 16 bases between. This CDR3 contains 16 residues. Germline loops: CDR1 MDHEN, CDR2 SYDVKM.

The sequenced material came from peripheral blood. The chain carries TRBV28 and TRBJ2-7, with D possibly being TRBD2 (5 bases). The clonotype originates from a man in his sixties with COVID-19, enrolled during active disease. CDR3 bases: TGTGCCAGCAGTTTAACCCCCTGGTCCGGGGCCTACGAGCAGTACTTC. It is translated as CASSLTPWSGAYEQYF.